Detailed here is one TCR beta chain. No antigen is known for it. Here immunoSEQ multiplex PCR was the method, and the copy in TCRdb shows in-frame clones only, minus some. Here the sample spans roughly 23,000 clones, around 79% being singletons. Blood draws occurred at baseline, cycle 4 day 1, and cycle 7 day 1. These data come from a study of OX40 agonist ivuxolimab in advanced cancers. Turning to the study itself: Six ivuxolimab dose levels, 0.01 to 10 mg/kg, were given intravenously every 2 weeks.

The study's findings and limits: Those patients achieving a partial response at 0.1-3.0 mg/kg showed among the lowest clonal expansion.

CDR3 length equals 14 residues. Trimming removed 7 bases from V and 0 bases from J, with 9 bases in between. The germline V gene has CDR1 MDHEN and CDR2 SYDVKM. The sequence was collected from an adult with an advanced solid tumor such as melanoma, head and neck, liver or kidney cancer. Sequences were derived from CD4+ or CD8+ T cells sorted from blood, sampled in a trial of the OX40 agonist ivuxolimab. V and J are TRBV28 and TRBJ2-2, with D uncertain. CDR3 region: CASTTATNTGELFF. CDR3 in DNA: TGTGCCAGCACCACCGCGACGAACACCGGGGAGCTGTTTTTT.